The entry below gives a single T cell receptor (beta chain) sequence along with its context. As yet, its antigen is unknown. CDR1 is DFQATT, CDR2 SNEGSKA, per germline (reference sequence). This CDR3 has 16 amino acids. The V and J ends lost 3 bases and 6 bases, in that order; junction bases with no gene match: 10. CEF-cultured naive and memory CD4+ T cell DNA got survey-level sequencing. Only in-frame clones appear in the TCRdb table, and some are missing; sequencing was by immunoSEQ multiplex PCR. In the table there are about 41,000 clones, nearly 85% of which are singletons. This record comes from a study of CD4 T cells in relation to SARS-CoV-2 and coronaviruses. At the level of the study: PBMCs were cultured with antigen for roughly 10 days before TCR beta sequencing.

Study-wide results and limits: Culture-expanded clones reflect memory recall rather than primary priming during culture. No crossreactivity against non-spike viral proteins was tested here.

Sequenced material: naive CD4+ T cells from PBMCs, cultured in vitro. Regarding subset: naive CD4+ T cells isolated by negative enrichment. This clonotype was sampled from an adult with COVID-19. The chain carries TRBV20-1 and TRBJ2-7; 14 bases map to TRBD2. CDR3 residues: CSASLVQTSGRGEQYF. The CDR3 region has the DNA TGCAGTGCTAGTTTGGTCCAGACTAGCGGGAGGGGCGAGCAGTACTTC.